This T cell receptor (beta chain) was sequenced in a study of blood T cell repertoires in COVID-19. Overall study context: Donors in the United States, Italy and Spain gave samples during acute or convalescent COVID-19. The cDNA or gDNA used as material had been derived from T cells, B-cell-depleted T cells, or PBMCs.

Methods used by the authors: Estimation of nucleated cell counts relied on the amplification of reference gene primers. Produced via immunoSEQ multiplex PCR; TCRdb's table is partial and in-frame only. For V, J and clone size, that table is used; D and trimming come from the DNA. Of approximately 190,000 clones in the sample, 90% were seen once. The CDR3 has 14 amino acids. In germline, CDR1 is LNHNV, CDR2 YYDKDF (reference sequence). V was clipped by 1 base and J by 1 base, with 4 bases between them. Sequencing was carried out using peripheral blood. V is TRBV15 and J is TRBJ2-2; D gene unclear. The clonotype was recovered from a man aged 50 to 59 with acute or convalescent COVID-19. The CDR3 is CATSRAGNTGELFF. For the CDR3, the DNA is TGTGCCACCAGCAGAGCCGGGAACACCGGGGAGCTGTTTTTT. Supplemented by reference TRBV15 and TRBJ2-2, the full variable domain reads DAMVIQNPRYQVTQFGKPVTLSCSQTLNHNVMYWYQQKSSQAPKLLFHYYDKDFNNEADTPDNFQSRRPNTSFCFLDIRSPGLGDTAMYLCATSRAGNTGELFFGEGSRLTVL.